The clone carrying this TCR beta chain was counted between two and nine times. iRepertoire HTBI primers and Arm-PCR of CDR3 regions built TCR beta libraries. Via MiXCR, TCRdb re-called the multiplex PCR reads, giving one row per CDR3 protein. The table records 500,000 or so distinct CDR3 sequences, approximately 15% of them present only once. Time point meaning: newly diagnosed GD, antithyroid drugs for less than 3 months. Researchers made the TCR library from RNA that was extracted from PBMCs. This sample is part of a study of regulatory T cells in long-lasting Graves disease. Unmatched junction bases numbered 7, after V lost 4 bases and J lost 7 bases. Germline V gene lookup returns CDR1 SGDLS and CDR2 YYNGEE. The CDR3 has 15 residues. These sequences were also reported in another study, on T cells in Graves' hyperthyroidism and ophthalmopathy.

The TCR originated in a woman between 45 and 60 years old with Graves disease. The sample in question was peripheral blood mononuclear cells (PBMCs), obtained at new diagnosis, from a patient treated with antithyroid drugs. The chain links TRBV9 to TRBJ2-1; TRBD1 matches 11 bases. The CDR3 DNA follows: TGTGCCAGCAGCCCCGGACAGGGGGCGCAAAATGAGCAGTTCTTC. Translation: CASSPGQGAQNEQFF.